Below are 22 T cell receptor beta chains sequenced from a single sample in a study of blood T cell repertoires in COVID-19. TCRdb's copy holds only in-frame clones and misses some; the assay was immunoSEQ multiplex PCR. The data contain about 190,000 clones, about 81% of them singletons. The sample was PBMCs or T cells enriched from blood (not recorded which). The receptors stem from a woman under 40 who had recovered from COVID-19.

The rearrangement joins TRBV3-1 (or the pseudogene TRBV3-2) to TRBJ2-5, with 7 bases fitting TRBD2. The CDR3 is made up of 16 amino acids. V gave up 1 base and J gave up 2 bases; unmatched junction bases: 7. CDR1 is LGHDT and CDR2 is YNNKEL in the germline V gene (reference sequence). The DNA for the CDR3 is TGTGCCAGCAGCCAAGGTGGGGGGGTTTGGCAAGAGACCCAGTACTTC. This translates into CASSQGGGVWQETQYF.

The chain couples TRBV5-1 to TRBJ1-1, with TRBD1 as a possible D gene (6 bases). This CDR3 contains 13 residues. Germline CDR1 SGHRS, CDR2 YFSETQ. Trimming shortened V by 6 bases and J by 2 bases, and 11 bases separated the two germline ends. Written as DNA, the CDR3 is TGCGCCAGCAATACAGGGATAAACACTGAAGCTTTCTTT. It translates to CASNTGINTEAFF.

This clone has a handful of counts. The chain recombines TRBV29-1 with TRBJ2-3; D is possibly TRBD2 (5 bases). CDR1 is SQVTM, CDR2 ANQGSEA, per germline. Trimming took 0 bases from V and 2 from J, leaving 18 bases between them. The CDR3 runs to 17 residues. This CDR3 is CSVEDRPDWEFTDTQYF. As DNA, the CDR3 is TGCAGCGTTGAAGACCGCCCGGACTGGGAATTCACAGATACGCAGTATTTT.

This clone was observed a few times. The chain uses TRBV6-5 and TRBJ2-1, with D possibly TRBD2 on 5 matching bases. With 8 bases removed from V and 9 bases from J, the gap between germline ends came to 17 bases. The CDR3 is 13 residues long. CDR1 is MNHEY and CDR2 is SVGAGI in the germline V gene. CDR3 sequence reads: CASLPSWAGEQFF. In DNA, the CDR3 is TGTGCCAGCCTACCGTCATGGGCGGGTGAGCAGTTCTTC.

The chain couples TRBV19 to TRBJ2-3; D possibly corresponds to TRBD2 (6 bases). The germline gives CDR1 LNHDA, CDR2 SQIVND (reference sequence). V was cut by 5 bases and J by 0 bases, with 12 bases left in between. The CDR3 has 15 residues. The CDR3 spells CASSPSGVSTDTQYF. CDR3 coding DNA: TGTGCCAGTAGTCCTTCGGGGGTTAGCACAGATACGCAGTATTTT. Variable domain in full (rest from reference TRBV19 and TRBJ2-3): DGGITQSPKYLFRKEGQNVTLSCEQNLNHDAMYWYRQDPGQGLRLIYYSQIVNDFQKGDIAEGYSVSREKKESFPLTVTSAQKNPTAFYLCASSPSGVSTDTQYFGPGTRLTVL.

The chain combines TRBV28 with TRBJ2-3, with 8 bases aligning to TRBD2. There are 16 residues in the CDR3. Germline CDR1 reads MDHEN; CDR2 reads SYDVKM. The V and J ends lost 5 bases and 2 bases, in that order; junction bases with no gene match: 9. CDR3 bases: TGTGCCAGCAGTGGGTCAGAAGCGGGGGACACAGATACGCAGTATTTT. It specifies CASSGSEAGDTDTQYF.

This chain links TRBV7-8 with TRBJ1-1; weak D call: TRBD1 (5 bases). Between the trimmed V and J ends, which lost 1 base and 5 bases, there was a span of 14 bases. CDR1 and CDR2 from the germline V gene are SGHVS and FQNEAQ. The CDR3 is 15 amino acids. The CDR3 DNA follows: TGTGCCAGCAGCTTAGGGAGGGGAGGGGATACTGAAGCTTTCTTT. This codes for CASSLGRGGDTEAFF.

The CDR3 protein is CASSEVPGSSPLHF. CDR3 nucleotide sequence: TGTGCCAGCTCGGAGGTCCCGGGGAGTTCACCCCTCCACTTT. This chain joins TRBV6-5 and TRBJ1-6; no firm D call. V lost 8 bases and J 9 bases, leaving 17 bases between the germline ends. The CDR3 is made up of 14 amino acids. Per the germline V gene, CDR1 is MNHEY and CDR2 is SVGAGI.

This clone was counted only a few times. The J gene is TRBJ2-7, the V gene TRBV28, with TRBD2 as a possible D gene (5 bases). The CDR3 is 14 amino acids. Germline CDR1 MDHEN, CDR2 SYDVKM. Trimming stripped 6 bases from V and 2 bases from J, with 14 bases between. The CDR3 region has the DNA TGTGCCAGCAGCCGCCCGGGGAGCACCTACGAGCAGTACGTC. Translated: CASSRPGSTYEQYV.

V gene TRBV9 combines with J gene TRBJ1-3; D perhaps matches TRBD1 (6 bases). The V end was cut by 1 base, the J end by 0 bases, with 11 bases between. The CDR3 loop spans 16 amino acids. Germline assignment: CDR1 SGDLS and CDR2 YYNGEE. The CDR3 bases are TGTGCCAGCAGCGTACCACAGGGCTCCTCTGGAAACACCATATATTTT. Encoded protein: CASSVPQGSSGNTIYF.

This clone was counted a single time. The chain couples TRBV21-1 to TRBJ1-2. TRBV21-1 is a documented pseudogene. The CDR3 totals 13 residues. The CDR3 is CASSSGGHYGYTF. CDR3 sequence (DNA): TGTGCCAGCAGTTCTGGCGGGCACTATGGCTACACCTTC.

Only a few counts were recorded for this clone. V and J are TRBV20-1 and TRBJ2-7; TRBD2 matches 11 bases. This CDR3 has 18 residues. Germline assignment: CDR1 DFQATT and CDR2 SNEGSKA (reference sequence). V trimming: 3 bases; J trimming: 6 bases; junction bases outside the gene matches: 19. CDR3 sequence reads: CSASGPPIAGGPTGEQYF. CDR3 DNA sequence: TGCAGTGCTAGTGGCCCCCCCATAGCGGGAGGGCCTACTGGCGAGCAGTACTTC.

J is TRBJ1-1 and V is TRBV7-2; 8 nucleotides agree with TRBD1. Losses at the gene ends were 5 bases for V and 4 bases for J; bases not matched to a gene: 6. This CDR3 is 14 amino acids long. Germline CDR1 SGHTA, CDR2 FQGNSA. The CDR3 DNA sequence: TGTGCCAGCAGCATACAGGGGGGCGGCACTGAAGCTTTCTTT. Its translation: CASSIQGGGTEAFF.

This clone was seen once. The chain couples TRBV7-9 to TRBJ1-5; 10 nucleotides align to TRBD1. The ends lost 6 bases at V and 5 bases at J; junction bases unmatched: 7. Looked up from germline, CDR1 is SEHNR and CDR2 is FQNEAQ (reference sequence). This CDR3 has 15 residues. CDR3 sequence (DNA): TGTGCCAGCAGTCAAGCCGGGACAGGGGATCAGCCCCAGCATTTT. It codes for CASSQAGTGDQPQHF.

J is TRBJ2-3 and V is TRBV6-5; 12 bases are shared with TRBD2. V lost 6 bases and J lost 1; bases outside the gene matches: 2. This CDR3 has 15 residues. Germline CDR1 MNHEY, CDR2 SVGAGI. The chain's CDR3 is CASRRLAGGTDTQYF. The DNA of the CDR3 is TGTGCCAGCAGAAGACTAGCGGGGGGCACAGATACGCAGTATTTT.

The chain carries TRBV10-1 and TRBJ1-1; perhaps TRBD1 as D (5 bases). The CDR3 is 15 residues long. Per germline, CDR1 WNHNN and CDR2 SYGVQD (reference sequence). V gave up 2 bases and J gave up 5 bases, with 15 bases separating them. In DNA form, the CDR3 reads TGCGCCAGCAGTGAGGGATGGCCCAGGGTAACTGAAGCTTTCTTT. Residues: CASSEGWPRVTEAFF.

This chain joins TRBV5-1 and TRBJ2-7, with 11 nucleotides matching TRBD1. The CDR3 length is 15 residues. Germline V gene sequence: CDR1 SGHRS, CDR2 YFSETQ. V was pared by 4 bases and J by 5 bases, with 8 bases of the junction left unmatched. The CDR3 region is CASSPGQGGQNEQYV. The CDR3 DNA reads TGCGCCAGCAGCCCGGGACAGGGGGGGCAAAACGAGCAGTACGTC.

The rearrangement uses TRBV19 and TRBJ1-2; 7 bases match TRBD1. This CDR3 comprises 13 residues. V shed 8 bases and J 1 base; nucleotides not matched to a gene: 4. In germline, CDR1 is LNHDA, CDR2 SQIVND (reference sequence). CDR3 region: CASGYRGNYGYTF. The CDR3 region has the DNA TGTGCCAGTGGGTACAGGGGTAACTATGGCTACACCTTC.

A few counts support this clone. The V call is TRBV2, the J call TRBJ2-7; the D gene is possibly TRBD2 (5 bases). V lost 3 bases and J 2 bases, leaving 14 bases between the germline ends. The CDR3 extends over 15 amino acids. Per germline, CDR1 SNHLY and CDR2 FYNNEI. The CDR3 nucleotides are TGTGCCAGCAGTGATTCTGGCCAGACTACCTACGAGCAGTACGTC. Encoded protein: CASSDSGQTTYEQYV.

The CDR3 loop is CASRAGGDVWYGYTF. CDR3 bases: TGTGCCAGCAGGGCAGGGGGTGACGTTTGGTATGGCTACACCTTC. V is TRBV28 and J is TRBJ1-2; TRBD1 aligns across 7 bases. CDR3 length: 15 residues. After removal of 6 bases from V and 5 bases from J, the junction contained 12 bases not matched to a gene. Per the germline V gene, CDR1 is MDHEN and CDR2 is SYDVKM.

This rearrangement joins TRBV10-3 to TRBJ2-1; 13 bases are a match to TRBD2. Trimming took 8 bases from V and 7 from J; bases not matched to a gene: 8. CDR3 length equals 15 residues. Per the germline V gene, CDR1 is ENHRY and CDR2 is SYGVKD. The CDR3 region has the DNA TGTGCCATCGCCAAACTAGCGGGGGGGCCGAATGAGCAGTTCTTC. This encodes CAIAKLAGGPNEQFF.

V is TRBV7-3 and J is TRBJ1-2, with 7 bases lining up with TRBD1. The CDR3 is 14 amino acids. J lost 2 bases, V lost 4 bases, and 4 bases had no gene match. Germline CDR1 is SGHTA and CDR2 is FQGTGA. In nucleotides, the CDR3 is TGTGCCAGCAGCTCTAAGGGACAGAACTATGGCTACACCTTC. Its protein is CASSSKGQNYGYTF.